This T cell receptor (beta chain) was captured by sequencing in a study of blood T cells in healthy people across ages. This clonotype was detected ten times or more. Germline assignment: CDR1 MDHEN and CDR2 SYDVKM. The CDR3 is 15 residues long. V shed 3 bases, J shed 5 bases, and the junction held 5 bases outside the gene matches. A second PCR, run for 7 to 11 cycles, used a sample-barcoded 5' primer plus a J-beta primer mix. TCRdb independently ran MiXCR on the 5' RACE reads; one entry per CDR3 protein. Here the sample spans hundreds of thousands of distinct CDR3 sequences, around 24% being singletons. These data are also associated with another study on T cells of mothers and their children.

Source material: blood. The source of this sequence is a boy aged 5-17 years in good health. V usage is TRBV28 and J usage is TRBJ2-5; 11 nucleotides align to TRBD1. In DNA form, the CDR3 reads TGTGCCAGCAGTTTGTGGGACAGGGGGTTTGAGACCCAGTACTTC. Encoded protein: CASSLWDRGFETQYF.